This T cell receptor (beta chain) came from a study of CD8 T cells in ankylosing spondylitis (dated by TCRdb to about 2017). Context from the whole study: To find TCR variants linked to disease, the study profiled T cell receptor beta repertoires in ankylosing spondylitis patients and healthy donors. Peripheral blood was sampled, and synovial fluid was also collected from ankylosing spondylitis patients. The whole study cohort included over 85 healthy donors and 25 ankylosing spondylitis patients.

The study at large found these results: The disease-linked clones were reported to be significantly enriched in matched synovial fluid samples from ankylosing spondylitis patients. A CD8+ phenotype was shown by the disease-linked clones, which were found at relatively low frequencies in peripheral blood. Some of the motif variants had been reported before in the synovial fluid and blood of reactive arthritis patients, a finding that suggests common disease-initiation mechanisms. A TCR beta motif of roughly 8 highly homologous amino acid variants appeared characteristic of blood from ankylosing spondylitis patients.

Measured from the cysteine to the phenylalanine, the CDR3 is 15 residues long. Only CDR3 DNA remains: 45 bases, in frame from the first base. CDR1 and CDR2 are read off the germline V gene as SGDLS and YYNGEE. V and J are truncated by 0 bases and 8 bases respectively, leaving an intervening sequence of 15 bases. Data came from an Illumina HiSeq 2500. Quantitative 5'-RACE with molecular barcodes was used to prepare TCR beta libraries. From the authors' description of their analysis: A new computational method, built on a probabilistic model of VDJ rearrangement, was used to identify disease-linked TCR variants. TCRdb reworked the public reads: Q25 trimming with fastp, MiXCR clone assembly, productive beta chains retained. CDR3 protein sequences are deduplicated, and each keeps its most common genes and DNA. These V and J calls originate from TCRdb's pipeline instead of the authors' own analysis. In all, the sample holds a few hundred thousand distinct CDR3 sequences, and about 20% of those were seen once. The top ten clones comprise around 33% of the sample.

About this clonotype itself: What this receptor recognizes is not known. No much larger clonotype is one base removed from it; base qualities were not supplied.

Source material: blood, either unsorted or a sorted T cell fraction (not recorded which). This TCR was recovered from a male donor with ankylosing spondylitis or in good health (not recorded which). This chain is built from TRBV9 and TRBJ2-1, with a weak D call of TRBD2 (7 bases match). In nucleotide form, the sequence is TGTGCCAGCAGCGTAGTGGGGGGGCAATTGGATGAGCAGTTCTTC. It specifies CASSVVGGQLDEQFF.